Presented here are 25 T cell receptor beta chains from one specimen sequenced in a study of cytomegalovirus exposure and HLA in healthy donors. PCR involved 60 Vbeta and 13 Jbeta primers. TCRdb's table, derived via immunoSEQ multiplex PCR, lists solely in-frame clones and lacks some. The top ten clones hold roughly 13% of a sample with 150,000 to 200,000 clones, around 78% of them seen once. The sequencing input was PBMCs. Receptors were obtained from a woman in her twenties or thirties in good health and CMV-seropositive.

The V and J genes are TRBV13 and TRBJ2-1, with 7 bases matching TRBD2. V lost 4 bases and J lost 4; bases outside the gene matches: 10. Germline values: CDR1 PRHDT, CDR2 FYEKMQ (reference sequence). This CDR3 comprises 16 residues. The CDR3 is CASSSGGRQSYNEQFF. CDR3 in DNA: TGTGCCAGCAGCTCCGGGGGGAGACAGTCATACAATGAGCAGTTCTTC.

This sequence joins TRBV5-4 and TRBJ2-7; maybe TRBD1 (7 bases). This CDR3 has 13 residues. V shed 6 bases and J shed 5 bases, with 15 bases lying between them. Germline V lookup: CDR1 SGHNT, CDR2 YYREEE (reference sequence). In nucleotides, the CDR3 is TGTGCCAGCACCTTCGGAGGGGGCGACGAGCAGTACTTC. Translation: CASTFGGGDEQYF.

This sequence joins TRBV28 and TRBJ2-7, with 9 bases that match TRBD2. Trimming took 6 bases from V and 7 from J; bases not matched to a gene: 10. Germline assignment: CDR1 MDHEN and CDR2 SYDVKM. The CDR3 length is 14 residues. For the CDR3, the DNA is TGTGCCAGCAGAACGGGACTAGCAGTTCGAGAGCAGTACTTC. It translates to CASRTGLAVREQYF. Using reference TRBV28 and TRBJ2-7 for the parts outside the CDR3, the full variable domain is DVKVTQSSRYLVKRTGEKVFLECVQDMDHENMFWYRQDPGLGLRLIYFSYDVKMKEKGDIPEGYSVSREKKERFSLILESASTNQTSMYLCASRTGLAVREQYFGPGTRLTVT.

This clone was detected only a few times. The chain combines TRBV5-4 with TRBJ2-1; TRBD2 might be the D (6 bases). This CDR3 region has 15 residues. Trimming left V 4 bases short and J 5 bases short, with 16 bases between. CDR1 is SGHNT, CDR2 YYREEE, per germline (reference sequence). CDR3 bases: TGTGCCAGCAGCATACCTACCGGGACTCACAATGAGCAGTTCTTC. Protein sequence: CASSIPTGTHNEQFF.

This chain joins TRBV7-8 and TRBJ2-7; D perhaps matches TRBD2 (7 bases). From germline, CDR1 is SGHVS and CDR2 FQNEAQ. V was cut by 8 bases and J by 7 bases, with 21 bases left in between. The CDR3 loop spans 14 amino acids. CDR3 sequence (DNA): TGTGCCAGCGTGGAGGGGGGGGGCATTGATGAGCAGTACTTC. Residues: CASVEGGGIDEQYF.

The DNA of the CDR3 is TGTGCCAGCAGCCAAACCTTGGGGCGCCGGGAGACCCAGTACTTC. Its translation is CASSQTLGRRETQYF. The chain combines TRBV14 with TRBJ2-5; tentative D call: TRBD1 (5 bases). This CDR3 spans 15 amino acids. Looked up from germline, CDR1 is SGHDN and CDR2 is FVKESK. The V end was cut by 2 bases, the J end by 5 bases, with 15 bases between.

The V call is TRBV5-4, the J call TRBJ1-6; no firm D call. The CDR3 loop spans 14 amino acids. Germline V gene sequence: CDR1 SGHNT, CDR2 YYREEE (reference sequence). Deletions cut 4 bases from V and 4 bases from J, with 9 bases between. This CDR3 is CASSPGGYNSPLHF. The CDR3 nucleotides are TGTGCCAGCAGCCCGGGAGGGTATAATTCACCCCTCCACTTT.

This chain joins TRBV6-5 and TRBJ1-4; TRBD1 is a possible D gene (5 bases). Germline values: CDR1 MNHEY, CDR2 SVGAGI. Trimming removed 8 bases at V and 2 bases at J, with 12 bases between. The CDR3 loop spans 14 amino acids. CDR3 amino acids: CASGLRGTNEKLFF. The CDR3 DNA sequence: TGTGCCAGCGGCCTCCGGGGGACTAATGAAAAACTGTTTTTT.

This chain connects TRBV13 to TRBJ2-7; 7 bases are shared with TRBD2. V shed 1 base and J 3 bases; nucleotides not matched to a gene: 6. From germline, CDR1 is PRHDT and CDR2 FYEKMQ (reference sequence). CDR3 length: 15 amino acids. CDR3 loop: CASSLDLGGIYEQYF. In nucleotides, the CDR3 is TGTGCCAGCAGCTTAGATCTCGGGGGGATCTACGAGCAGTACTTC.

The J gene is TRBJ1-4, the V gene TRBV5-1, with D possibly being TRBD1 (5 bases). Germline V gene lookup returns CDR1 SGHRS and CDR2 YFSETQ. The CDR3 loop spans 14 amino acids. Trimming shortened V by 0 bases and J by 8 bases, and 11 bases separated the two germline ends. In DNA form, the CDR3 reads TGCGCCAGCAGCTTGGGTCAGGGTGAAGAAAAACTGTTTTTT. Amino acids: CASSLGQGEEKLFF.

Here the CDR3 reads CASSPTRRGEQFF. The DNA of the CDR3 is TGTGCCAGCAGCCCCACCCGCCGGGGTGAGCAGTTCTTC. This chain joins TRBV7-9 and TRBJ2-1; D might be TRBD2 (5 bases). Trimming took off 5 bases at V and 9 bases at J, with 14 bases between the two ends. Germline CDR1 is SEHNR and CDR2 is FQNEAQ (reference sequence). CDR3 size: 13 residues.

The CDR3 reads CASSEERGDEQYF. As DNA, the CDR3 is TGTGCCAGCAGTGAGGAACGCGGGGACGAGCAGTACTTC. This rearrangement joins TRBV6-1 to TRBJ2-7, with D tentatively TRBD2 (6 bases). Germline loops: CDR1 MNHNS, CDR2 SASEGT. CDR3 length: 13 residues. With 3 bases removed from V and 5 bases from J, the gap between germline ends came to 11 bases.

In its sample, this clone was seen a few times. This chain connects TRBV2 to TRBJ1-2; 8 bases fit TRBD1. The trim removed 7 bases at V and 5 bases at J, leaving 9 bases unmatched. Germline loops: CDR1 SNHLY, CDR2 FYNNEI. The CDR3 is made up of 14 amino acids. The CDR3 sequence: CASTVQGAEYGYTF. CDR3 nucleotides: TGTGCCAGCACCGTCCAGGGGGCAGAGTATGGCTACACCTTC.

The V and J genes are TRBV5-4 and TRBJ2-2, with 8 bases that match TRBD1. Germline CDR1 reads SGHNT; CDR2 reads YYREEE (reference sequence). J lost 1 base, V lost 3 bases, and 8 bases had no gene match. CDR3 length: 17 residues. DNA for the CDR3: TGTGCCAGCAGCTCGAGCCCCGGGACAGGGAACACCGGGGAGCTGTTTTTT. Its translation: CASSSSPGTGNTGELFF.

This clone was detected once. The V and J genes are TRBV7-3 and TRBJ2-2, with TRBD2 as a possible D gene (5 bases). There are 16 residues in the CDR3. Germline V gene lookup returns CDR1 SGHTA and CDR2 FQGTGA. V was pared by 5 bases and J by 2 bases, with 15 bases between. CDR3 region: CASSAQPGSNTGELFF. The CDR3 DNA is TGTGCCAGCAGCGCCCAACCGGGATCCAACACCGGGGAGCTGTTTTTT.

The chain is built from TRBV7-9 and TRBJ2-1, with 10 bases aligning to TRBD2. The CDR3 consists of 16 residues. After removal of 5 bases from V and 7 bases from J, the junction contained 11 bases not matched to a gene. Germline V gene data show CDR1 as SEHNR and CDR2 as FQNEAQ (reference sequence). The CDR3 loop reads CASSPPTSGIWNEQFF. In nucleotides, the CDR3 is TGTGCCAGCAGCCCTCCTACTAGCGGGATATGGAATGAGCAGTTCTTC. Drawing the rest from reference TRBV7-9 and TRBJ2-1, the complete variable domain is DTGVSQNPRHKITKRGQNVTFRCDPISEHNRLYWYRQTLGQGPEFLTYFQNEAQLEKSRLLSDRFSAERPKGSFSTLEIQRTEQGDSAMYLCASSPPTSGIWNEQFFGPGTRLTVL.

Only a few counts were recorded for this clone. The V gene is TRBV30, the J gene TRBJ2-3; perhaps TRBD1 as D (5 bases). The CDR3 covers 11 residues. Trimming took off 5 bases at V and 10 bases at J, with 13 bases between the two ends. Germline-derived CDR1 and CDR2 are GTSNPN and SVGIG (reference sequence). CDR3 loop: CAWATLGAQYF. The CDR3 DNA reads as TGTGCCTGGGCAACTCTAGGGGCGCAGTATTTT.

J is TRBJ2-1 and V is TRBV7-9; no reliable D call. Deletions cut 4 bases from V and 1 base from J, with 11 bases between. Germline V lookup: CDR1 SEHNR, CDR2 FQNEAQ (reference sequence). The CDR3 spans 15 residues. CDR3 DNA sequence: TGTGCCAGCAGCTCGGTAGATCGGTCCTACAATGAGCAGTTCTTC. Protein: CASSSVDRSYNEQFF.

This clone occurred a few times. The V gene is TRBV6-5, the J gene TRBJ1-3, with D possibly matching TRBD1 (5 bases). There are 14 residues in the CDR3. V was clipped by 7 bases and J by 4 bases, with 14 bases between them. Germline CDR1 and CDR2: MNHEY and SVGAGI. CDR3 sequence: CASTQGAGGNTIYF. The CDR3 nucleotides read TGTGCCAGCACCCAAGGGGCAGGGGGAAACACCATATATTTT.

The rearrangement joins TRBV7-2 to TRBJ2-1; 12 bases fit TRBD2. V lost 5 bases to trimming and J lost 8 bases; unmatched junction nucleotides: 10. The CDR3 loop spans 16 amino acids. The germline gives CDR1 SGHTA, CDR2 FQGNSA. The CDR3 sequence is CASSRYLAGGRDEQFF. The CDR3 DNA reads as TGTGCCAGCAGCCGGTACCTAGCGGGGGGGCGGGATGAGCAGTTCTTC.

The J gene is TRBJ2-1, the V gene TRBV19; the D gene is possibly TRBD2 (7 bases). The CDR3 covers 15 residues. The germline V gene encodes CDR1 LNHDA and CDR2 SQIVND (reference sequence). Between the trimmed V and J ends, which lost 5 bases and 1 base, there was a span of 12 bases. This CDR3 is CASSVGGRSYNEQFF. The CDR3 bases are TGTGCCAGTAGTGTGGGGGGGCGATCCTACAATGAGCAGTTCTTC.

The genes are TRBV13 and TRBJ2-2; 9 bases fit TRBD1. V lost 2 bases to trimming and J lost 7 bases; unmatched junction nucleotides: 11. In germline, CDR1 is PRHDT, CDR2 FYEKMQ (reference sequence). This CDR3 has 17 amino acids. Written as DNA, the CDR3 is TGTGCCAGCAGCTTAAGATTTGGGACAGGGATAGGCGGGGAGCTGTTTTTT. Translation: CASSLRFGTGIGGELFF.

The J gene is TRBJ2-3, the V gene TRBV15, with a possible D match to TRBD1 (5 bases). V was trimmed by 5 bases and J by 10 bases, leaving 10 bases between them. The CDR3 contains 11 residues. Germline CDR1 reads LNHNV; CDR2 reads YYDKDF (reference sequence). CDR3 DNA: TGTGCCACCAGCGGCCTAGGGGCGCAGTATTTT. It specifies CATSGLGAQYF. Variable domain in full (rest from reference TRBV15 and TRBJ2-3): DAMVIQNPRYQVTQFGKPVTLSCSQTLNHNVMYWYQQKSSQAPKLLFHYYDKDFNNEADTPDNFQSRRPNTSFCFLDIRSPGLGDTAMYLCATSGLGAQYFGPGTRLTVL.

This rearrangement joins TRBV28 to TRBJ1-1; D uncertain. The CDR3 consists of 13 residues. V was clipped by 2 bases and J by 2 bases, with 6 bases between them. Per germline, CDR1 MDHEN and CDR2 SYDVKM. DNA of the CDR3: TGTGCCAGCAGTTTACCCCCTAACACTGAAGCTTTCTTT. Translated, it gives CASSLPPNTEAFF.

The V gene is TRBV30, the J gene TRBJ2-3; 9 nucleotides match TRBD2. The CDR3 contains 15 residues. The V segment lost 0 bases and the J segment 11 bases; nucleotides outside the gene matches: 12. CDR1 and CDR2 from the germline V gene are GTSNPN and SVGIG (reference sequence). CDR3 protein: CAWSVLAGSRVGQYF. CDR3 in DNA: TGTGCCTGGAGTGTACTAGCGGGCTCCCGGGTGGGGCAGTATTTT.